The present TCR beta chain was sequenced within a study of multiple sclerosis patients with progressive multifocal leukoencephalopathy. Here immunoSEQ multiplex PCR was the method, and the copy in TCRdb shows in-frame clones only, minus some. The sample has roughly 31,000 clones, around 89% seen once. The time point was: before natalizumab initiation. Germline V gene lookup returns CDR1 SGDLS and CDR2 YYNGEE. The CDR3 loop spans 15 amino acids. V shed 3 bases and J 8 bases; nucleotides not matched to a gene: 10. The sample was PBMCs. This receptor was obtained from a human donor with multiple sclerosis. The chain couples TRBV9 to TRBJ2-1, with 8 bases aligning to TRBD1. The CDR3 nucleotides read TGTGCCAGCAGCGCGACAGGGGAAAGACCCGATGAGCAGTTCTTC. It translates to CASSATGERPDEQFF.